These 28 T cell receptor beta chains were all obtained from the same sample, sequenced in a study of metastatic and nonmetastatic thyroid tumors. No patient received treatment before thyroid surgery. MiXCR was used by TCRdb to re-call the PCR reads. This sample has approximately 21,000 clones, with 20% to 25% found just once. Sequencing input: adjacent normal tissue. Receptor source: a female donor with papillary thyroid cancer or a benign thyroid nodule (not recorded which). Some clones in this sample may be carry-over from other donors' samples.

This clone has only a few counts. The chain couples TRBV2 to TRBJ2-7, with 7 bases identical to TRBD2. V was pared by 7 bases and J by 6 bases, with 15 bases of the junction left unmatched. The CDR3 sequence is 15 residues long. Germline V gives CDR1 SNHLY, CDR2 FYNNEI. The CDR3 coding sequence is TGTGCCAGCACTCCTAGGACTAGAAGTTTCCTCGAGCAGTACTTC. Its translation is CASTPRTRSFLEQYF.

The table lists this clone with a few counts. The genes are TRBV24-1 and TRBJ2-1; a possible D gene is TRBD2 (6 bases). In germline, CDR1 is KGHDR, CDR2 SFDVKD. V gave up 4 bases and J gave up 13 bases, with 10 bases separating them. The CDR3 loop spans 11 amino acids. The CDR3 region is CATSEGLRQFF. CDR3 DNA: TGTGCCACCAGTGAGGGACTGCGACAGTTCTTC.

There are a few counts of this clone. It is likely a read error, because the conserved phenylalanine at the end of the CDR3 is missing. The gene calls are TRBV6-1 and TRBJ2-1; TRBD2 matches 11 bases. V gave up 8 bases and J gave up 8 bases; unmatched junction bases: 14. From germline, CDR1 is MNHNS and CDR2 SASEGT. This CDR3 has 16 residues. The CDR3, as DNA: TGTGCCAGCGGCCGGGGACTAGCGGTAGTTATGTATGAGCAGTTCCTC. Translation: CASGRGLAVVMYEQFL.

This clone has only one observation. This rearrangement joins TRBV7-2 to TRBJ1-1; D unclear. The CDR3 spans 14 residues. Trimming cost V 5 bases and J 1 base, with 11 bases left between them. Germline-derived CDR1 and CDR2 are SGHTA and FQGNSA. DNA of the CDR3: TGTGCCAGCAGCCCCTATTATGGGAACACTGAAGCTTTCTTT. This translates into CASSPYYGNTEAFF.

In this sample, this clone turned up many times. This sequence joins TRBV6-6 and TRBJ2-7, with 7 bases fitting TRBD2. The CDR3 is made up of 14 amino acids. Unmatched junction bases numbered 4, after V lost 2 bases and J lost 3 bases. Germline V gives CDR1 MNHNY, CDR2 SVGAGI (reference sequence). CDR3 nucleotide sequence: TGTGCCAGCAGTTACGGGGGGGAATTCTACGAGCAGTACTTC. Protein: CASSYGGEFYEQYF.

The sample holds many counts of this clone. The chain has TRBV20-1 and TRBJ1-4; 7 nucleotides match TRBD1. Losses at the gene ends were 2 bases for V and 4 bases for J; bases not matched to a gene: 1. CDR1 DFQATT and CDR2 SNEGSKA come from the germline V gene (reference sequence). CDR3 length: 13 residues. The CDR3 here is CSARRGLNEKLFF. CDR3 DNA: TGCAGTGCTAGAAGGGGGCTTAATGAAAAACTGTTTTTT.

There are many counts of this clone. Within the sample, other DNA sequences also encode this same CDR3. The genes are TRBV28 and TRBJ2-7; D gene uncertain. This CDR3 spans 14 amino acids. The V gene's germline CDR1 is MDHEN and CDR2 SYDVKM. Deletions cut 7 bases from V and 0 bases from J, with 13 bases between. CDR3 nucleotides: TGTGCCAGCAAACTCTCCGGGTTCTCCTACGAGCAGTACTTC. As protein: CASKLSGFSYEQYF.

This clone was detected many times. The V call is TRBV5-4, the J call TRBJ2-1, with TRBD2 as a possible D gene (5 bases). V lost 2 bases and J lost 7, with 16 bases in between. Germline V CDR1 and CDR2: SGHNT, YYREEE (reference sequence). The CDR3 is 15 residues long. CDR3: CASSLAGIGINEQFF. In nucleotides, the CDR3 is TGTGCCAGCAGCTTAGCAGGTATCGGGATTAATGAGCAGTTCTTC.

This clone was found a few times. The chain couples TRBV28 to TRBJ2-1; 8 nucleotides align to TRBD1. Germline CDR1 and CDR2: MDHEN and SYDVKM. This CDR3 region has 15 residues. V shed 3 bases, J shed 8 bases, and the junction held 9 bases outside the gene matches. The CDR3 nucleotides are TGTGCCAGCAGTTTCTCTCACAGGGGGGACGATGAGCAGTTCTTC. Amino acid sequence: CASSFSHRGDDEQFF.

In its sample, this clone is medium-sized. Other DNA sequences in this sample translate to the same CDR3. J is TRBJ2-7 and V is TRBV28; D gene unclear. In germline, CDR1 is MDHEN, CDR2 SYDVKM. V lost 1 base and J lost 3, with 1 base in between. The CDR3 is made up of 11 amino acids. This CDR3 is CASSLYYEQYF. The CDR3 DNA sequence: TGTGCCAGCAGTTTATACTACGAGCAGTACTTC.

By share of the sample, this clone is medium-sized. The chain uses TRBV20-1 and TRBJ2-5; 8 bases are a match to TRBD1. The CDR3 length is 12 residues. Germline lookup yields CDR1 DFQATT and CDR2 SNEGSKA (reference sequence). Unmatched junction bases numbered 3, after V lost 5 bases and J lost 4 bases. The chain's CDR3 is CSADRGAETQYF. The CDR3, as DNA: TGCAGTGCTGACAGGGGCGCAGAGACCCAGTACTTC.

This clone occurred a few times. The rearrangement links TRBV6-5 to TRBJ2-3; TRBD2 matches 7 bases. V shed 2 bases, J shed 0 bases, and the junction held 11 bases outside the gene matches. Germline V gene sequence: CDR1 MNHEY, CDR2 SVGAGI. CDR3 length: 18 residues. The CDR3 sequence: CASSYAPLAATSTDTQYF. The CDR3 coding sequence is TGTGCCAGCAGTTACGCCCCTCTAGCGGCCACTAGCACAGATACGCAGTATTTT.

This clone was counted between two and nine times. V gene TRBV20-1 combines with J gene TRBJ1-2, with TRBD1 matching over 7 bases. The germline gives CDR1 DFQATT, CDR2 SNEGSKA (reference sequence). This CDR3 comprises 15 residues. Germline trimming cut 3 bases from V and 4 bases from J; bases unmatched to any gene: 11. CDR3 loop: CSASGTARLGYGYTF. Written as DNA, the CDR3 is TGCAGTGCTAGCGGGACAGCCCGACTAGGCTATGGCTACACCTTC.

The chain uses TRBV18 and TRBJ1-4; 9 nucleotides align to TRBD1. V dropped 5 bases and J dropped 3; count of bases not matched to a gene: 4. CDR3 length: 15 residues. From germline, CDR1 is KGHSH and CDR2 LQKENI. The CDR3 protein is CASSRTGAPNEKLFF. In DNA, the CDR3 is TGTGCCAGCTCAAGGACAGGGGCCCCTAATGAAAAACTGTTTTTT.

This clone was counted once. At one end the junction does not follow the germline gene, possibly because of a read error. This chain joins TRBV27 and TRBJ2-2; unclear D gene. This CDR3 region has 14 residues. Germline V gene data show CDR1 as MNHEY and CDR2 as SMNVEV (reference sequence). CDR3 sequence: CASSFLENPGELFF. CDR3 DNA: TGTGCCAGCAGTTTCCTGGAGAACCCCGGGGAGCTGTTTTTT.

The table lists this clone with a few counts. V usage is TRBV20-1 and J usage is TRBJ2-1; D is perhaps TRBD1 (7 bases). The V gene lost 3 bases and the J gene lost 3 bases, with 21 bases spanning the gap. This CDR3 region has 17 residues. Germline values: CDR1 DFQATT, CDR2 SNEGSKA (reference sequence). CDR3 DNA: TGCAGTGCTAGCGGGACAGTATTAGGCGGGGACTACAATGAGCAGTTCTTC. The encoded protein is CSASGTVLGGDYNEQFF.

This clone was seen only once. The chain recombines TRBV10-1 with TRBJ2-7; the D is unclear. V gave up 6 bases and J gave up 5 bases, with 17 bases separating them. The V gene's germline CDR1 is WNHNN and CDR2 SYGVQD (reference sequence). The CDR3 sequence is 14 residues long. Here the CDR3 reads CASSPNPGIHEQYF. The CDR3 DNA reads as TGCGCCAGCAGCCCTAACCCCGGAATCCACGAGCAGTACTTC.

The sample holds a few counts of this clone. A much more abundant neighbour one base away suggests this may be a read error. Distinct nucleotide sequences in the sample also encode this CDR3. The chain recombines TRBV6-1 with TRBJ1-3; TRBD1 agrees at 8 bases. Germline CDR1 MNHNS, CDR2 SASEGT. The CDR3 spans 15 residues. This CDR3 is CASSPQGAGGNTIYF. CDR3 DNA: TGTGCCAGCAGTCCCCAGGGGGCGGGTGGAAACACCATATACTTT.

The chain is built from TRBV6-1 and TRBJ1-1, with 7 bases identical to TRBD1. Unmatched junction bases numbered 9, after V lost 8 bases and J lost 9 bases. Germline CDR1 MNHNS, CDR2 SASEGT. The CDR3 covers 12 residues. The CDR3 is CASRETGTQAFF. The CDR3 DNA reads TGTGCCAGCCGAGAGACAGGGACCCAAGCTTTCTTT.

This clone is medium-sized in the sample. The CDR3 reads CAISGRDSSNQPQHF. For the CDR3, the DNA is TGTGCCATCAGTGGAAGGGACAGTAGCAATCAGCCCCAGCATTTT. The chain joins TRBV10-3 to TRBJ1-5, with TRBD1 identical over 7 bases. This CDR3 has 15 residues. With 4 bases clipped from V and 0 bases from J, the junction kept 3 bases outside the gene matches. Germline V lookup: CDR1 ENHRY, CDR2 SYGVKD.

The chain employs TRBV20-1 and TRBJ1-1, with 8 bases that match TRBD1. In germline, CDR1 is DFQATT, CDR2 SNEGSKA (reference sequence). Germline trimming cut 0 bases from V and 11 bases from J; bases unmatched to any gene: 5. The length of the CDR3 is 12 residues. The CDR3 DNA sequence: TGCAGTGCTAGAGACAGGGGGCTTCTCGCTTTCTTT. Protein sequence: CSARDRGLLAFF.

There are many counts of this clone. The chain couples TRBV6-1 to TRBJ2-7; 7 positions match TRBD2. This CDR3 spans 15 amino acids. Trimming cost V 3 bases and J 2 bases; bases outside gene matches: 7. Germline V gene data show CDR1 as MNHNS and CDR2 as SASEGT. The DNA for the CDR3 is TGTGCCAGCAGTGAGGCGGCGGGAGCGGCCTACGAGCAGTACTTC. Amino acids: CASSEAAGAAYEQYF.

This clone has only one observation. This chain connects TRBV7-9 to TRBJ2-5; D is possibly TRBD1 (5 bases). The CDR3 covers 16 residues. The V gene's germline CDR1 is SEHNR and CDR2 FQNEAQ (reference sequence). Trimming removed 1 base at V and 3 bases at J, with 15 bases between. CDR3 in amino acids: CASSLGAGWAKETQYF. In nucleotides, the CDR3 is TGTGCCAGCAGCTTAGGGGCAGGGTGGGCAAAAGAGACCCAGTACTTC.

This clone was observed a few times. The chain is built from TRBV11-2 and TRBJ2-3, with D perhaps TRBD1 (6 bases). CDR3 length equals 16 residues. Trimming took 1 base from V and 3 from J, leaving 14 bases between them. Germline V gives CDR1 SGHAT, CDR2 FQNNGV. CDR3 coding DNA: TGTGCCAGCAGCTTAGGGGGACACCTGGGGACAGATACGCAGTATTTT. Encoded protein: CASSLGGHLGTDTQYF.

This clone appeared a single time. One end of the junction fails to match germline, which may point to a read error. The chain couples TRBV20-1 to TRBJ2-3; possible D gene TRBD2, 5 bases. The CDR3 covers 15 residues. Looked up from germline, CDR1 is DFQATT and CDR2 is SNEGSKA (reference sequence). The CDR3 coding sequence is TGCAGTACTAGTGGCGCAGGAGTTAGCACAGATACGCAGTATTTT. It specifies CSTSGAGVSTDTQYF.

Relative to its sample, this clone is medium-sized. The rearrangement uses TRBV27 and TRBJ1-6; D call uncertain. V was trimmed by 2 bases and J by 6 bases, leaving 11 bases between them. Germline assignment: CDR1 MNHEY and CDR2 SMNVEV (reference sequence). This CDR3 has 15 amino acids. The CDR3 region is CASSLEAAFNSPLHF. In DNA form, the CDR3 reads TGTGCCAGCAGTTTAGAGGCAGCTTTTAATTCACCCCTCCACTTT.

The genes are TRBV20-1 and TRBJ2-2; possibly TRBD1 for D (6 bases). Trimming took off 5 bases at V and 1 base at J, with 11 bases between the two ends. Germline V CDR1 and CDR2: DFQATT, SNEGSKA (reference sequence). This CDR3 comprises 14 residues. Here the CDR3 reads CSAPLQGNTGELFF. The CDR3 nucleotides read TGCAGTGCTCCATTACAGGGGAACACCGGGGAGCTGTTTTTT.

This chain joins TRBV5-5 and TRBJ2-3, with TRBD1 matching over 10 bases. The germline CDR1 and CDR2 sequences are SGHKS and YYEKEE (reference sequence). The CDR3 is 15 amino acids. With V trimmed by 6 bases and J by 0 bases, 4 bases remained unmatched. DNA for the CDR3: TGTGCCAGCACCCGACAGGGGGCGAGCACAGATACGCAGTATTTT. This translates into CASTRQGASTDTQYF.